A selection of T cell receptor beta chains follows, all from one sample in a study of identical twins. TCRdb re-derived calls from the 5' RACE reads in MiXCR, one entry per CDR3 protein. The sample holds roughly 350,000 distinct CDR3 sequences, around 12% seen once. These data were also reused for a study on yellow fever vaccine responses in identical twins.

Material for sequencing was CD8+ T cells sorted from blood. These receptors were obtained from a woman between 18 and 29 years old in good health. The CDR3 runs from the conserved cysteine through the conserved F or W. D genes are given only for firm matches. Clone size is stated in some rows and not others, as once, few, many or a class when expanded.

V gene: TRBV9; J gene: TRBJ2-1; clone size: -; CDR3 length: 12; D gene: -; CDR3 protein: CASSVGNSELFF; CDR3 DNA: TGTGCCAGCAGCGTAGGGAACTCCGAGTTGTTCTTC
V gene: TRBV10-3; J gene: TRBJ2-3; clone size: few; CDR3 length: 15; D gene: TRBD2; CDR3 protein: CAISATAGAQDTQYF; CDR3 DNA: TGTGCCATCAGTGCAACAGCGGGGGCCCAAGATACGCAGTATTTT
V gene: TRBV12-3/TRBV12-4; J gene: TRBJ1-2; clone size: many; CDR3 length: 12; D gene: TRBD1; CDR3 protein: CASGQGANGYTF; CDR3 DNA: TGTGCCAGCGGACAGGGGGCGAATGGCTACACCTTC
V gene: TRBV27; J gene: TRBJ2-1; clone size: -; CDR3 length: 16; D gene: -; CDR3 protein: CASSPVFAGPYNEQFF; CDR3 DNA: TGTGCCAGCAGTCCAGTATTCGCGGGCCCCTACAATGAGCAGTTCTTC
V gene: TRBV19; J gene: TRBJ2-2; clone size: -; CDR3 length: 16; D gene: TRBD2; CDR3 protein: CASSTRLALYTGELFF; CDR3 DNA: TGTGCCAGTAGTACCAGACTAGCTCTATACACCGGGGAGCTGTTTTTT
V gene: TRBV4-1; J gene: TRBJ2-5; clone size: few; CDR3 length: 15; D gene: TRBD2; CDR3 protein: CASSQDGTKQETQYF; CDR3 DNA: TGCGCCAGCAGCCAAGATGGGACTAAGCAAGAGACCCAGTACTTC
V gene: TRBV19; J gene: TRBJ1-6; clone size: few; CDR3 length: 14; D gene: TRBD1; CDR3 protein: CASSPTGGPSPLHF; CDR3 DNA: TGTGCCAGTAGTCCCACAGGGGGCCCTTCACCCCTCCACTTT
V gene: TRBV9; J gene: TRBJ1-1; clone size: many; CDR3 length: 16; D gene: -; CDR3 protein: CASSDKRQALNTEAFF; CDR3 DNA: TGTGCCAGCAGCGATAAGCGACAGGCCCTGAACACTGAAGCTTTCTTT
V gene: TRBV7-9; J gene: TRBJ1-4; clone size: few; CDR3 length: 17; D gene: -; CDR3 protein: CASSFADRIATNEKLFF; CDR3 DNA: TGTGCCAGCAGCTTCGCGGACAGAATTGCAACTAATGAAAAACTGTTTTTT
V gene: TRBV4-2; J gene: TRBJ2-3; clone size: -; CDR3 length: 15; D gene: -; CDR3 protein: CASSQAVSPGDTQYF; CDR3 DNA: TGTGCCAGCAGCCAAGCGGTTAGCCCAGGAGATACGCAGTATTTT
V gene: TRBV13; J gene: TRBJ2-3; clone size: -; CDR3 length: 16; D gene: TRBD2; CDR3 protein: CASSLVAGGGTDTQYF; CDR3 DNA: TGTGCCAGCAGCTTAGTAGCGGGAGGTGGCACAGATACGCAGTATTTT
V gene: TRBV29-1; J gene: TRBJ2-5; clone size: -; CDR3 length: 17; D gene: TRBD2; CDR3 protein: CSVGELAGEGYRETQYF; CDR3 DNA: TGCAGCGTTGGTGAGCTAGCGGGAGAGGGTTATCGAGAGACCCAGTACTTC
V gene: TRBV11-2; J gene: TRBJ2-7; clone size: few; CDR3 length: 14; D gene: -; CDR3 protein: CASSLFSGTYEQYF; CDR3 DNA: TGTGCCAGCAGCTTATTTTCAGGTACCTACGAGCAGTACTTC
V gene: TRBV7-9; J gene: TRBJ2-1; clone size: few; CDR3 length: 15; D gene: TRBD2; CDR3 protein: CASSRASGSYNEQFF; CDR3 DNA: TGTGCCAGCAGCCGAGCTAGCGGATCCTACAATGAGCAGTTCTTC
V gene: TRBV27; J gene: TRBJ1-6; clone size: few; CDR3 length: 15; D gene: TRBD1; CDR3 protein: CASSLRDRDGSPLHF; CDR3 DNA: TGTGCCAGCAGTTTAAGGGACAGGGATGGGTCACCCCTCCACTTT